These 6 T cell receptor beta chains were sequenced from one sample in a study of OX40 agonist ivuxolimab in advanced cancers. Here immunoSEQ multiplex PCR was the method, and the copy in TCRdb shows in-frame clones only, minus some. The sample lists about 62,000 clones, 85% occurring once. The source was CD4+ or CD8+ T cells sorted from blood, collected in a trial of the OX40 agonist ivuxolimab. The receptors originated from an adult with an advanced solid tumor such as melanoma, head and neck, liver or kidney cancer.

V usage is TRBV7-3 and J usage is TRBJ2-2, with D tentatively TRBD1 (5 bases). The V gene's germline CDR1 is SGHTA and CDR2 FQGTGA. V lost 6 bases to trimming and J lost 2 bases, with 10 bases between them. The CDR3 has 14 amino acids. CDR3 loop: CASRSDSNTGELFF. In nucleotides, the CDR3 is TGTGCCAGCAGGTCCGACAGTAACACCGGGGAGCTGTTTTTT.

The V gene is TRBV7-2, the J gene TRBJ2-2; TRBD2 is a possible D gene (7 bases). This CDR3 comprises 16 residues. The V end lost 2 bases, the J end lost 5 bases, and 15 bases lay between the germline ends. Looked up from germline, CDR1 is SGHTA and CDR2 is FQGNSA. The CDR3 DNA reads as TGTGCCAGCAGCTTAATCCGGGGGGCTCGGACCGGGGAGCTGTTTTTT. It translates to CASSLIRGARTGELFF.

This chain uses TRBV9 with TRBJ2-7, with D possibly being TRBD2 (6 bases). Germline V gene data show CDR1 as SGDLS and CDR2 as YYNGEE. The CDR3 sequence is 14 residues long. Trimming removed 2 bases at V and 1 base at J, with 10 bases between. CDR3 sequence (DNA): TGTGCCAGCAGCGTCGGGACTCTTTCCTACGAGCAGTACTTC. Protein sequence: CASSVGTLSYEQYF. The full variable domain, in which reference TRBV9 and TRBJ2-7 provide the parts outside the CDR3, is DSGVTQTPKHLITATGQRVTLRCSPRSGDLSVYWYQQSLDQGLQFLIQYYNGEERAKGNILERFSAQQFPDLHSELNLSSLELGDSALYFCASSVGTLSYEQYFGPGTRLTVT.

J is TRBJ2-7 and V is TRBV19; 11 nucleotides agree with TRBD2. J lost 3 bases, V lost 6 bases, and 4 bases had no gene match. CDR1 LNHDA and CDR2 SQIVND come from the germline V gene (reference sequence). This CDR3 region has 14 residues. CDR3 nucleotides: TGTGCCAGTAGGACGACTAGCGGGAACTACGAGCAGTACTTC. This gives the protein CASRTTSGNYEQYF.

A single count supports this clone. The chain links TRBV29-1 to TRBJ2-1; 10 positions match TRBD1. Trimming took 4 bases from V and 6 from J; bases not matched to a gene: 6. Germline CDR1 and CDR2: SQVTM and ANQGSEA. This CDR3 has 14 residues. CDR3 nucleotide sequence: TGCAGCGTTGCTAGTGGACAGGGGGGCAATGAGCAGTTCTTC. Its protein product is CSVASGQGGNEQFF.

This clone was detected only a few times. The chain has TRBV7-6 and TRBJ1-4; D remains ambiguous. The CDR3 spans 14 residues. Germline V gene data show CDR1 as SGHVS and CDR2 as FNYEAQ. The ends were cut back, 2 bases at V and 5 bases at J, with 9 bases in the middle. The CDR3 region has the DNA TGTGCCAGCAGCTTACGTGGCGCGAATGAAAAACTGTTTTTT. This encodes CASSLRGANEKLFF.